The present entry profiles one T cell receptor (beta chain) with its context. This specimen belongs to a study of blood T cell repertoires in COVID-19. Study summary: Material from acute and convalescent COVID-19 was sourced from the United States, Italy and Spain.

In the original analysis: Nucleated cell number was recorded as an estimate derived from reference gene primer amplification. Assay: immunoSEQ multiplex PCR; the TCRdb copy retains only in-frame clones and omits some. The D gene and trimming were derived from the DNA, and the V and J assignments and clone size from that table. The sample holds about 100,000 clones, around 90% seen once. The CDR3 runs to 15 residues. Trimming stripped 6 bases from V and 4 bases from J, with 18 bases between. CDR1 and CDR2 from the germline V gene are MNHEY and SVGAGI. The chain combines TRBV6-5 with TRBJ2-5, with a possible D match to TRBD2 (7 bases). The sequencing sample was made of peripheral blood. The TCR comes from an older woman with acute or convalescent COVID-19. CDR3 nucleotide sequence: TGTGCCAGCAGAAGGGGGGGAGGGGCGGGAGAGACCCAGTACTTC. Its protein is CASRRGGGAGETQYF.